This T cell receptor (beta chain) was observed in a study of T cell responses to AZD1222 COVID-19 vaccine. The CDR3 runs 16 residues. The germline CDR1 and CDR2 sequences are SGHNT and YYREEE (reference sequence). With V trimmed by 3 bases and J by 1 base, 5 bases remained unmatched. This table comes from immunoSEQ multiplex PCR, and its TCRdb copy is limited to in-frame clones, with some not included. Of 90,000 to 150,000 clones in the sample, approximately 87% were seen once. The chain employs TRBV5-4 and TRBJ1-3; the match to TRBD1 covers 9 bases. The sequencing here drew on peripheral blood, taken on day 0 of AZD1222 vaccination. This TCR was sampled from an adult in good health. The CDR3 DNA follows: TGTGCCAGCAGCTGGGCCGGGACAGGGTCTGGAAACACCATATATTTT. This codes for CASSWAGTGSGNTIYF.